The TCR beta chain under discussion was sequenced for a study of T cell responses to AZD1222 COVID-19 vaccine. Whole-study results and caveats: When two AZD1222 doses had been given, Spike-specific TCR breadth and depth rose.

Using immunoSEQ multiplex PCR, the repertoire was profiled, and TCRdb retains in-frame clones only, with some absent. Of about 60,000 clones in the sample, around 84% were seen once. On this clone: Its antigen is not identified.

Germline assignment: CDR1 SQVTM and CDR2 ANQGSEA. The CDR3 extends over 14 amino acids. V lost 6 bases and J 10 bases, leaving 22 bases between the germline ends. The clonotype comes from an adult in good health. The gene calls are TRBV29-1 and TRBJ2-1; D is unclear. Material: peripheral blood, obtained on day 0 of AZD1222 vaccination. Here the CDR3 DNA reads TGCAGCGTAGGTTTAACTTCCCTATGGATAGAGCAGTTCTTC. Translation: CSVGLTSLWIEQFF.